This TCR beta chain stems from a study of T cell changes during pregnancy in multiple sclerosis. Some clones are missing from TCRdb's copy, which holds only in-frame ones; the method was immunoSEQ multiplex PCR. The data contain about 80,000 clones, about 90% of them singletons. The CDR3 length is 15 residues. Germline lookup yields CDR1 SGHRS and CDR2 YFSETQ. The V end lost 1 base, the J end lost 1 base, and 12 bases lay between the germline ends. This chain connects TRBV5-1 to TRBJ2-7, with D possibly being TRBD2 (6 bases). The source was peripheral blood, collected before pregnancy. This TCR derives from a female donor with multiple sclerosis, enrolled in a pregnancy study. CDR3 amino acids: CASSLRTGSSYEQYF. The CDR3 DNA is TGCGCCAGCAGCTTGAGAACCGGGAGTTCCTACGAGCAGTACTTC.